This TCR beta chain was recovered during a study of blood T cells in healthy people across ages. About this clonotype: Its antigen remains unknown.

Through a sample-barcoded 5' primer and a J-beta primer mix, a second PCR was run for roughly 7 to 12 cycles. Tagging of each cDNA molecule was performed by a template-switch adaptor with 12 random nucleotides. All samples yielded 2.5 million or more CDR3-containing paired-end reads. One entry per CDR3 protein results from TCRdb running MiXCR on the 5' RACE reads. The table lists 1.5 million to 2 million distinct CDR3 sequences, about 49% of them singletons, with less than 2.5% in the top ten. Per germline, CDR1 DFQATT and CDR2 SNEGSKA (reference sequence). The CDR3 has 14 amino acids. Findings of the study overall: Expanded clonotype changes were possibly confounded by unknown donor CMV status.

The J gene is TRBJ2-7, the V gene TRBV20-1; D may be TRBD1 (5 bases). The DNA matches TRBJ2-5 better at its end, which makes the J call doubtful. The sequence was obtained from a woman in her thirties or forties in good health. The specimen was blood. CDR3 nucleotide sequence: TGCAGTGCTAGGAAGACAGCCGCTGGGGAGACCCAGTACTTC. Its translation: CSARKTAAGETQYF.